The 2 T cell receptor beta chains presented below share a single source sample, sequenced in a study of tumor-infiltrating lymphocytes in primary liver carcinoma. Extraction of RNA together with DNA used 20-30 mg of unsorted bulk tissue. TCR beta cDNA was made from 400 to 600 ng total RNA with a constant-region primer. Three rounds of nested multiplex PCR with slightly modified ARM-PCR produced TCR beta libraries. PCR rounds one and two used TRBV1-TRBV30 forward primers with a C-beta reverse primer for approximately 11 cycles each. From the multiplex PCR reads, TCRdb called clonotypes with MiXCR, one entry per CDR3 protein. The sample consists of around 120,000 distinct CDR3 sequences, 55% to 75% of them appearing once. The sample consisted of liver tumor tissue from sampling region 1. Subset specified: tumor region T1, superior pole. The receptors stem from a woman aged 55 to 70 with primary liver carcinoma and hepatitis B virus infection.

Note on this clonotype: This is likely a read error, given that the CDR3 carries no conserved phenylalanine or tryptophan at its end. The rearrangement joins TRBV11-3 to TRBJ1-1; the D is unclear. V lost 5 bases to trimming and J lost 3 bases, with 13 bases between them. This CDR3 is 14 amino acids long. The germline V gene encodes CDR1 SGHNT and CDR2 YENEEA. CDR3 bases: TGTGCCAGCAGCCATAGGAGGGAGGACACTGAAGCTTTCTTA. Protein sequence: CASSHRREDTEAFL.

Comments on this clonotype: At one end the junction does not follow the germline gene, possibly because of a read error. CDR3 in amino acids: CASGLLGQGYELYF. As DNA, the CDR3 is TGTGCTAGTGGTTTGTTGGGACAGGGGTACGAGCTGTACTTC. V gene TRBV12-5 combines with J gene TRBJ2-7; the match to TRBD1 covers 10 bases. This CDR3 spans 14 amino acids. CDR1 LGHNT and CDR2 FRNRAP come from the germline V gene.